The 22 T cell receptor beta chains reported below all come from one sample, sequenced in a study of T-cell reconstitution after alpha-beta-depleted transplantation in children. Unique molecular identifiers were incorporated when the TCRbeta library was constructed. TCRdb reprocessed the PCR reads via MiXCR and lists one record per CDR3 protein. The sample yields 300,000 to 400,000 distinct CDR3 sequences, over 20% seen once. The sample here was PBMCs, mostly from graft donor cells, taken 180 days after TCRalphabeta/CD19-depleted stem cell transplant. These receptors all stem from a male patient between 5 and 17 years old who had a stem cell transplant for acute lymphoblastic leukemia, so the T cells may come from the graft donor.

This chain connects TRBV7-6 to TRBJ2-3; 10 bases fit TRBD2. This CDR3 spans 16 amino acids. CDR1 and CDR2 from the germline V gene are SGHVS and FNYEAQ. The ends lost 4 bases at V and 2 bases at J; junction bases unmatched: 6. The CDR3 protein is CASSSIGLADTDTQYF. The DNA of the CDR3 is TGTGCCAGCAGCTCGATCGGACTAGCGGACACAGATACGCAGTATTTT.

The chain recombines TRBV18 with TRBJ2-1, with D uncertain. CDR3 length equals 10 residues. Germline-derived CDR1 and CDR2 are KGHSH and LQKENI. The ends were cut back, 2 bases at V and 7 bases at J, with 0 bases in the middle. The CDR3 DNA sequence: TGTGCCAGCTCACCAAATGAGCAGTTCTTC. This sequence encodes CASSPNEQFF. Complete variable domain (other parts from reference TRBV18 and TRBJ2-1): NAGVMQNPRHLVRRRGQEARLRCSPMKGHSHVYWYRQLPEEGLKFMVYLQKENIIDESGMPKERFSAEFPKEGPSILRIQQVVRGDSAAYFCASSPNEQFFGPGTRLTVL.

The genes are TRBV20-1 and TRBJ2-3, with 7 nucleotides matching TRBD2. This CDR3 region has 17 residues. Trimming at V came to 3 bases and at J to 2 bases, leaving 14 bases not matched to a gene. CDR1 DFQATT and CDR2 SNEGSKA come from the germline V gene (reference sequence). The DNA of the CDR3 is TGCAGTGCTAGTTTGGGATTTTCGGGAGGTAACACAGATACGCAGTATTTT. This sequence encodes CSASLGFSGGNTDTQYF.

Remarks on this clonotype: A much larger clone sits a single nucleotide away, making a read error possible. This likely comes from a read error, as the CDR3 has no conserved phenylalanine or tryptophan at its end. The rearrangement links TRBV20-1 to TRBJ1-1; a weak D match, TRBD1 (5 bases). The CDR3 is made up of 12 amino acids. V was shortened by 7 bases and J by 3 bases, with 12 bases between the two germline ends. Germline CDR1 reads DFQATT; CDR2 reads SNEGSKA (reference sequence). The CDR3 here is CSVKGVYTEAFY. The CDR3 nucleotides are TGCAGTGTAAAAGGGGTTTACACTGAAGCTTTCTAT.

The rearrangement joins TRBV27 to TRBJ1-1, with 8 bases lining up with TRBD1. The CDR3 loop spans 17 amino acids. Per germline, CDR1 MNHEY and CDR2 SMNVEV (reference sequence). J was trimmed by 5 bases and V by 4 bases; bases with no gene match: 15. As DNA, the CDR3 is TGTGCCAGCAGTTACCTATCTCCGACAGGGGTTGGGACTGAAGCTTTCTTT. Translating gives CASSYLSPTGVGTEAFF.

This rearrangement joins TRBV20-1 to TRBJ1-1; maybe TRBD1 (6 bases). The CDR3 is made up of 15 amino acids. Deletions cut 1 base from V and 0 bases from J, with 12 bases between. Germline V gives CDR1 DFQATT, CDR2 SNEGSKA (reference sequence). The CDR3: CSARGQGTLNTEAFF. The CDR3 DNA reads as TGCAGTGCTAGAGGGCAGGGGACCCTGAACACTGAAGCTTTCTTT.

This clonotype was detected only a few times. The rearrangement links TRBV15 to TRBJ2-5; D is ambiguous. Per the germline V gene, CDR1 is LNHNV and CDR2 is YYDKDF (reference sequence). V gave up 0 bases and J gave up 4 bases, with 6 bases separating them. CDR3 length: 13 amino acids. DNA of the CDR3: TGTGCCACCAGCAGAGATAGGCGAGAGACCCAGTACTTC. Its translation: CATSRDRRETQYF.

In this sample, this clonotype turned up a few times. This chain uses TRBV29-1 with TRBJ1-2; TRBD1 agrees at 7 bases. The germline gives CDR1 SQVTM, CDR2 ANQGSEA. The CDR3 spans 15 residues. After removal of 6 bases from V and 4 bases from J, the junction contained 14 bases not matched to a gene. In DNA, the CDR3 is TGCAGCGTCGCCCCGTCTGACAGGGATGGCTATGGCTACACCTTC. Amino acids: CSVAPSDRDGYGYTF.

In its sample, this clonotype was seen a few times. This rearrangement joins TRBV12-3 or TRBV12-4 to TRBJ2-7; possible D gene TRBD2, 6 bases. The CDR3 contains 13 residues. V was pared by 6 bases and J by 3 bases, with 12 bases between. CDR3 nucleotide sequence: TGTGCCAGCAGGACTGGGGGGAACTACGAGCAGTACTTC. Its protein product is CASRTGGNYEQYF.

This clonotype has a handful of counts. The CDR3 reads CASSFLGEEDTEAFF. In DNA form, the CDR3 reads TGTGCCAGCAGCTTCCTGGGGGAGGAGGACACTGAAGCTTTCTTT. The genes are TRBV7-6 and TRBJ1-1; tentatively, D is TRBD1 (5 bases). Germline V gene sequence: CDR1 SGHVS, CDR2 FNYEAQ. Trimming removed 3 bases at V and 3 bases at J, with 14 bases between. This CDR3 is built from 15 residues.

This clonotype occurred a few times. This chain links TRBV12-3 or TRBV12-4 with TRBJ2-2; D not certain. The CDR3 is made up of 13 amino acids. Between the trimmed V and J ends, which lost 6 bases and 5 bases, there was a span of 10 bases. The CDR3 DNA is TGTGCCAGCAGACCTTCTAGTACCGGGGAGCTGTTTTTT. It is translated as CASRPSSTGELFF.

This clonotype was counted at least ten times. This chain joins TRBV6-5 and TRBJ2-3, with D tentatively TRBD1 (5 bases). V dropped 8 bases and J dropped 4 bases, with 16 bases sitting between them. Per the germline V gene, CDR1 is MNHEY and CDR2 is SVGAGI. This CDR3 contains 14 residues. CDR3 DNA: TGTGCCAGCCGTCTTCAGGGTTCGGCAGATACGCAGTATTTT. Residues: CASRLQGSADTQYF.

This clonotype was counted between two and nine times. The chain recombines TRBV27 with TRBJ1-1, with a tentative D call TRBD1 (5 bases). Germline V gene lookup returns CDR1 MNHEY and CDR2 SMNVEV (reference sequence). Between the trimmed V and J ends, which lost 2 bases and 5 bases, there was a span of 12 bases. The CDR3 sequence is 14 residues long. CDR3 loop: CASSLGGRGTEAFF. As DNA, the CDR3 is TGTGCCAGCAGTTTAGGGGGTCGTGGAACTGAAGCTTTCTTT.

In its sample, this clonotype was seen a few times. V and J are TRBV7-6 and TRBJ2-7; weak D call: TRBD1 (6 bases). CDR3 length: 13 amino acids. The ends were cut back, 5 bases at V and 6 bases at J, with 14 bases in the middle. Germline V gene sequence: CDR1 SGHVS, CDR2 FNYEAQ. The CDR3 DNA reads as TGTGCCAGCAGCCTACCCCAGGGGAGCGAGCAGTACTTC. It yields the protein CASSLPQGSEQYF.

V is TRBV19 and J is TRBJ2-4; TRBD1 or TRBD2 may be the D gene (5 bases each). Germline V gives CDR1 LNHDA, CDR2 SQIVND (reference sequence). The CDR3 is 19 residues long. V dropped 4 bases and J dropped 1 base, with 23 bases sitting between them. CDR3 coding DNA: TGTGCCAGTAGTAGCTTCGTGACAGAGGGGATTTTGGCCAAAAACATTCAGTACTTC. Encoded protein: CASSSFVTEGILAKNIQYF.

This sequence joins TRBV4-1 and TRBJ2-7; TRBD2 aligns across 16 bases. Germline CDR1 is MGHRA and CDR2 is YSYEKL. The CDR3 loop spans 18 amino acids. V gave up 4 bases and J gave up 5 bases; unmatched junction bases: 11. The CDR3 here is CASSPGGTSGRVVHEQYF. For the CDR3, the DNA is TGCGCCAGCAGCCCAGGTGGGACTAGCGGGAGGGTCGTCCACGAGCAGTACTTC.

This clonotype was seen many times. The rearrangement links TRBV5-1 to TRBJ2-5, with 10 bases identical to TRBD1. Germline CDR1 reads SGHRS; CDR2 reads YFSETQ. The CDR3 is 16 residues long. V dropped 4 bases and J dropped 2; count of bases not matched to a gene: 8. CDR3 sequence (DNA): TGCGCCAGCAGCGCCGGGGACAGGGGACGGCAAGAGACCCAGTACTTC. As protein: CASSAGDRGRQETQYF.

V gene TRBV12-3 or TRBV12-4 combines with J gene TRBJ1-1; 8 bases fit TRBD1. J lost 4 bases, V lost 6 bases, and 7 bases had no gene match. This CDR3 is 14 amino acids long. Here the CDR3 DNA reads TGTGCCAGCAGGGGGACAGGTACAGGCACTGAAGCTTTCTTT. As protein: CASRGTGTGTEAFF.

This rearrangement joins TRBV7-2 to TRBJ2-3, with D perhaps assigned TRBD1 or TRBD2 (5 bases each). Germline V gene sequence: CDR1 SGHTA, CDR2 FQGNSA. The CDR3 runs 17 residues. V shed 1 base and J shed 6 bases, with 20 bases lying between them. The CDR3 sequence is CASSLGVPGTAQDTQYF. The CDR3 bases are TGTGCCAGCAGCTTAGGGGTACCAGGGACCGCGCAGGATACGCAGTATTTT.

This clonotype turned up a few times. The V and J genes are TRBV12-3 or TRBV12-4 and TRBJ2-3; possibly TRBD2 for D (5 bases). The V gene lost 5 bases and the J gene lost 4 bases, with 13 bases spanning the gap. CDR3 length: 14 amino acids. The CDR3 bases are TGTGCCAGCAGTCGGCTGGGAGTGGCAGATACGCAGTATTTT. This translates into CASSRLGVADTQYF.

This chain links TRBV3-1 with TRBJ2-5; no reliable D call. The germline gives CDR1 LGHDT, CDR2 YNNKEL (reference sequence). The CDR3 consists of 15 residues. The V and J ends lost 0 bases and 2 bases respectively, with 10 bases between them. The CDR3 region is CASSQDPTKQETQYF. In DNA form, the CDR3 reads TGTGCCAGCAGCCAAGATCCGACAAAGCAAGAGACCCAGTACTTC.

This clonotype has just a few counts. The chain links TRBV20-1 to TRBJ1-5; D gene ambiguous. The CDR3 length is 12 residues. The germline V gene encodes CDR1 DFQATT and CDR2 SNEGSKA (reference sequence). The germline V and J ends were trimmed by 6 bases and 0 bases, with 6 bases remaining between them. CDR3: CSAQSSNQPQHF. CDR3 nucleotide sequence: TGCAGTGCCCAGTCTAGCAATCAGCCCCAGCATTTT.